This TCR beta chain was recovered during a study of T-cell memory formation after mild COVID-19. Study as a whole: There were largely donor-specific TCR clusters.

The CDR3 covers 17 residues. V lost 3 bases, J lost 5 bases, and 15 bases stayed unmatched. Germline CDR1 is SEHNR and CDR2 is FQNEAQ (reference sequence). TCRdb ran MiXCR on the 5' RACE reads and lists one entry per CDR3 protein. The repertoire has 550,000 to 700,000 distinct CDR3 sequences, about 20% of them found once; the top ten carry 12%. The sequencing sample was made of PBMCs or a T cell subset sorted from them (not recorded which). The receptor's source is an adult woman who had mild COVID-19 (a few samples of this study predate the infection). Cell type and time point are not known. The chain carries TRBV7-9 and TRBJ2-5, with TRBD1 matching over 7 bases. CDR3 region: CASSLGSQGHRWETQYF. CDR3 DNA sequence: TGTGCCAGCAGCTTGGGTTCACAGGGGCACCGGTGGGAGACCCAGTACTTC.